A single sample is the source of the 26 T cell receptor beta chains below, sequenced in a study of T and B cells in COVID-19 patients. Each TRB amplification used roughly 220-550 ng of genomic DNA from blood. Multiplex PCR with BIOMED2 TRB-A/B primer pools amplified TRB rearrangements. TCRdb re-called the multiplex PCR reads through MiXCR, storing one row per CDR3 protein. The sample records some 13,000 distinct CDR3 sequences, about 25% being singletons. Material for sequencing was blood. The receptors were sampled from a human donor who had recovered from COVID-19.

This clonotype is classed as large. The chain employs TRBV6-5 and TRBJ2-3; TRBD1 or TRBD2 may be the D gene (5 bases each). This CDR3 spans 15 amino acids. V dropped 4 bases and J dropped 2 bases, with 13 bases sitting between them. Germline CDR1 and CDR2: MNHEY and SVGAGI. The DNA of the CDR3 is TGTGCCAGCAGTTCCCCCGGGACGTTCACAGATACGCAGTATTTT. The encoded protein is CASSSPGTFTDTQYF.

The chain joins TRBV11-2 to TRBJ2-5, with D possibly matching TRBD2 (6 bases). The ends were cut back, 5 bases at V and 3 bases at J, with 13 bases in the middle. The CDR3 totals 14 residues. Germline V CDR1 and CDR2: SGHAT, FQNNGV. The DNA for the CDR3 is TGTGCCAGCAGCCCCCCCGGACTAAAAGAGACCCAGTACTTC. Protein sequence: CASSPPGLKETQYF.

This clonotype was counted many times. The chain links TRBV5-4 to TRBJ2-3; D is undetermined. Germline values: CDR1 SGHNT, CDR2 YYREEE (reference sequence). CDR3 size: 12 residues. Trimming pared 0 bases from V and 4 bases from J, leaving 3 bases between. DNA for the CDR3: TGTGCCAGCAGCTTGGATTCAGATACGCAGTATTTT. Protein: CASSLDSDTQYF.

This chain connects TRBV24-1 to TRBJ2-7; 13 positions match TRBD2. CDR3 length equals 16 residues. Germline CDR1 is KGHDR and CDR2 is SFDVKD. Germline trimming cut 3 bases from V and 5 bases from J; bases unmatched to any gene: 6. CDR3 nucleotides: TGTGCCACCAGTGATATCGGACTAGCGGGAGTCCACGAGCAGTACTTC. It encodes CATSDIGLAGVHEQYF.

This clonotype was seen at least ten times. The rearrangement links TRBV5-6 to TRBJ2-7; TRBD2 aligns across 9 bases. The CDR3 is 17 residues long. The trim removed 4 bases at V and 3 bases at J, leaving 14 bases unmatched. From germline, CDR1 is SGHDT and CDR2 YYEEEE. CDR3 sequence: CASSPTYRGRGFYEQYF. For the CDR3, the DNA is TGTGCCAGCAGCCCGACTTATCGCGGGAGGGGATTCTACGAGCAGTACTTC. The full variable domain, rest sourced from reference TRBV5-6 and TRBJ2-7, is DAGVTQSPTHLIKTRGQQVTLRCSPKSGHDTVSWYQQALGQGPQFIFQYYEEEERQRGNFPDRFSGHQFPNYSSELNVNALLLGDSALYLCASSPTYRGRGFYEQYFGPGTRLTVT.

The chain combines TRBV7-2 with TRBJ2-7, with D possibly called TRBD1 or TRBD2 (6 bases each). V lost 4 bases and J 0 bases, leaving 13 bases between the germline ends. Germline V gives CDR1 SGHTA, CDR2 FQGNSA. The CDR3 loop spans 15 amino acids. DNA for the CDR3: TGTGCCAGCAGCTCACAGGGACTCCTCTCCTACGAGCAGTACTTC. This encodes CASSSQGLLSYEQYF.

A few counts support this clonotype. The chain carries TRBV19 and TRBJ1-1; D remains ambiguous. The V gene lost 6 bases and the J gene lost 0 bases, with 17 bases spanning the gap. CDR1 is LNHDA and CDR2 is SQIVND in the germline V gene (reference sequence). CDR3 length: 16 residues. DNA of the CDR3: TGTGCCAGTAGGAAAAGAACCGGGAGAGTGAACACTGAAGCTTTCTTT. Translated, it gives CASRKRTGRVNTEAFF.

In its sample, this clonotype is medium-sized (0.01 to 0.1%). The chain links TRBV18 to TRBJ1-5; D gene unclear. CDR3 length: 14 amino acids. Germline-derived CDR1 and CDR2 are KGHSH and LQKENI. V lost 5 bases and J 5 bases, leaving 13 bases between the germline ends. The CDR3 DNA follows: TGTGCCAGCTCATCTGAGTGGAAGGATCAGCCCCAGCATTTT. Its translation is CASSSEWKDQPQHF.

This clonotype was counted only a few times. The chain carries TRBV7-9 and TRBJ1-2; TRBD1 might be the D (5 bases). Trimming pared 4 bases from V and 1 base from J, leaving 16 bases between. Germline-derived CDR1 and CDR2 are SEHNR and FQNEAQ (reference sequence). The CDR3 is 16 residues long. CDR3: CASSSSGRVHNYGYTF. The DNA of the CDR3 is TGTGCCAGCAGCTCTAGCGGCAGGGTTCATAACTATGGCTACACCTTC.

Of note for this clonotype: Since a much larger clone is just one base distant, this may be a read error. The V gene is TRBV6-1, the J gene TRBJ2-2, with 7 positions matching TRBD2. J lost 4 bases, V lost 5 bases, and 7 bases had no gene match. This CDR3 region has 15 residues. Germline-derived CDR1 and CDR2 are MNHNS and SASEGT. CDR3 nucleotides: TGTGCCAGCAGTATAAGCTGGGAGGGCACCGGGGAGCTGTTTTTT. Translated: CASSISWEGTGELFF.

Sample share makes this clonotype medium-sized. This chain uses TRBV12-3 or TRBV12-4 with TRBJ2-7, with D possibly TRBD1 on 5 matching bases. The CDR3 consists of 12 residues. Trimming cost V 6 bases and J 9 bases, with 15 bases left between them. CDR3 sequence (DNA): TGTGCCAGCAGCCCGGACACAGTCGGGCAGTACTTC. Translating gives CASSPDTVGQYF.

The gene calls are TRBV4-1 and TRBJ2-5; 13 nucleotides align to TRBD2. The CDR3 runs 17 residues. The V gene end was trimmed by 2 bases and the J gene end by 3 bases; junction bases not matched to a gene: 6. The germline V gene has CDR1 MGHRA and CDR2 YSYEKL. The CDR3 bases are TGCGCCAGCAGCCAATGGACTAGCGGGGGACAGGAAGAGACCCAGTACTTC. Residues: CASSQWTSGGQEETQYF.

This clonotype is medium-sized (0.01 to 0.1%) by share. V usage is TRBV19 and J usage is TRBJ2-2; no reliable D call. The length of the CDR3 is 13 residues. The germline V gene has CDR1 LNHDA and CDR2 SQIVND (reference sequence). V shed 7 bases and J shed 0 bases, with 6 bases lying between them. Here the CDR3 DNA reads TGTGCCAGTATCATCCCGAACACCGGGGAGCTGTTTTTT. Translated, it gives CASIIPNTGELFF.

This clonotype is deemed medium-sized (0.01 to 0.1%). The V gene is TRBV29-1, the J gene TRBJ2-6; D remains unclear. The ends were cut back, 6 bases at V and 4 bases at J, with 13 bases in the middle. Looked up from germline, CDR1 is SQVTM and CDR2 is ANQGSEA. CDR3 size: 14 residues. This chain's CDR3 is CSVGNYSGANVLTF. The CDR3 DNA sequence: TGCAGCGTGGGTAACTATTCCGGGGCCAACGTCCTGACTTTC.

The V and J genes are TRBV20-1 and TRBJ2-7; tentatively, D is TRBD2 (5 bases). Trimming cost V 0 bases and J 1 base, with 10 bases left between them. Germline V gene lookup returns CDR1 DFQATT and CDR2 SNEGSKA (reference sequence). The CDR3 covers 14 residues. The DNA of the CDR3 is TGCAGTGCTAGAGATGGGCGGGCATCCTACGAGCAGTACTTC. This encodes CSARDGRASYEQYF.

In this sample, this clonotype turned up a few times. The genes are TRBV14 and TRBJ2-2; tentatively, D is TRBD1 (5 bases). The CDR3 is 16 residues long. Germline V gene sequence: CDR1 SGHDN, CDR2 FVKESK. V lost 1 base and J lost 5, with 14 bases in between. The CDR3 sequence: CASSQAAGYGTGELFF. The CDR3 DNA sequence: TGTGCCAGCAGCCAAGCCGCAGGGTATGGTACCGGGGAGCTGTTTTTT.

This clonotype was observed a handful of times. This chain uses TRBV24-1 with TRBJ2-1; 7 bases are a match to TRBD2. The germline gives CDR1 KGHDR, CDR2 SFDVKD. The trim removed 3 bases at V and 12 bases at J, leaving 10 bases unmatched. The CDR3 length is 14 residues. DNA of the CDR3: TGTGCCACCAGTGATCTCGGGAGGTACGGTGTGCAGTTCTTC. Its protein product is CATSDLGRYGVQFF.

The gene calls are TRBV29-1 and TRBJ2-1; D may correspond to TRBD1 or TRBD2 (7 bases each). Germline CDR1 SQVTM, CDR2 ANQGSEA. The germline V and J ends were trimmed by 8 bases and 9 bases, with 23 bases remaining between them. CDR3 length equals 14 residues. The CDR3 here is CSPVRDSGNGEQFF. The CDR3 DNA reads TGCAGCCCGGTTAGGGACAGCGGGAACGGTGAGCAGTTCTTC.

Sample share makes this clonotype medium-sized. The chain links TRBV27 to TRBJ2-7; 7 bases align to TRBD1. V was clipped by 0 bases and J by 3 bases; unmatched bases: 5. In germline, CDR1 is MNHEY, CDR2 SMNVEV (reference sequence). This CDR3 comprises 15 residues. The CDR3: CASSLSPGQFYEQYF. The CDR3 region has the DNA TGTGCCAGCAGTTTATCCCCGGGACAGTTCTACGAGCAGTACTTC.

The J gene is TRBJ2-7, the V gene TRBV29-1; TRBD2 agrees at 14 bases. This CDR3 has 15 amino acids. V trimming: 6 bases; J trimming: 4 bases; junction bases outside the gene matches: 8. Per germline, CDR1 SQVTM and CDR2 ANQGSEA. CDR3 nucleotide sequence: TGCAGCGTCACGGGACTAGCGGGAGCGGGGTACGAGCAGTACTTC. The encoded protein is CSVTGLAGAGYEQYF.

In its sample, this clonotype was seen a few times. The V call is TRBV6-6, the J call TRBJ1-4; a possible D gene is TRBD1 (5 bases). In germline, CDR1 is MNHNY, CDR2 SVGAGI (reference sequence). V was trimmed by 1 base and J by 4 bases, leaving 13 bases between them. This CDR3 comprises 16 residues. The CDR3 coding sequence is TGTGCCAGCAGTTACTTGGGGGGGGGAGGTAATGAAAAACTGTTTTTT. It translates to CASSYLGGGGNEKLFF.

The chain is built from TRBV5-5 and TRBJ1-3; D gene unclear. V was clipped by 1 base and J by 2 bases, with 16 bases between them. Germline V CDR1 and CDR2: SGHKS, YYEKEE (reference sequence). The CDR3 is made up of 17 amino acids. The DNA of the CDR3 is TGTGCCAGCAGCTTGCCGGCGGCTTTTACTACTGGAAACACCATATATTTT. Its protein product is CASSLPAAFTTGNTIYF. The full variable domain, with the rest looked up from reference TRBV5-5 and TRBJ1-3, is DAGVTQSPTHLIKTRGQQVTLRCSPISGHKSVSWYQQVLGQGPQFIFQYYEKEERGRGNFPDRFSARQFPNYSSELNVNALLLGDSALYLCASSLPAAFTTGNTIYFGEGSWLTVV.

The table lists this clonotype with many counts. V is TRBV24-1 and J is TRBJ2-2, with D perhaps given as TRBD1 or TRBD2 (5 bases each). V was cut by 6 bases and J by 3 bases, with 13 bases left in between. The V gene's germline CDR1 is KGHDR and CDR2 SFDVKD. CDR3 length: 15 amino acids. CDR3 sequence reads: CATSFSGRDTGELFF. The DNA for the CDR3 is TGTGCCACCAGTTTCTCGGGGCGTGACACCGGGGAGCTGTTTTTT.

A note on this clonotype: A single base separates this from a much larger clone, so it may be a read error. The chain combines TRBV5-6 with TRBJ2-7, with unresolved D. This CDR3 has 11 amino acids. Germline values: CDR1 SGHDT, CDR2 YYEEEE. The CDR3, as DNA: TGTGCCAACAGCTTGAAGGGTGAGCAGTACTTC. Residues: CANSLKGEQYF.

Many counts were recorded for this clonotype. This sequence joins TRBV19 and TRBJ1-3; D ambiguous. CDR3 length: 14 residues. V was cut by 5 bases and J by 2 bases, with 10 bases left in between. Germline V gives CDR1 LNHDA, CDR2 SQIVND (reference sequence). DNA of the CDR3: TGTGCCAGTAGTCCCAACAGTGCTGGAAACACCATATATTTT. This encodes CASSPNSAGNTIYF.

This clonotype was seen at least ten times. This CDR3 reads CASSLSGQGRSSYEQYF. CDR3 nucleotide sequence: TGTGCCAGCAGTTTATCCGGACAGGGGCGATCCTCCTACGAGCAGTACTTC. The J gene is TRBJ2-7, the V gene TRBV27, with 9 positions matching TRBD1. Germline V CDR1 and CDR2: MNHEY, SMNVEV (reference sequence). The CDR3 totals 17 residues. The V and J ends lost 0 bases and 0 bases, in that order; junction bases with no gene match: 6.